The 23 T cell receptor gamma chains given below trace back to one sample, sequenced in a study of gamma-delta T cells after stem cell transplantation. TCRdb made new clone calls on the RT-PCR reads using CATT. Among fewer than 300 gamma-chain clones listed, approximately 12% were seen once. Sequencing input: gamma-delta T cells. The source is a human donor. It is not recorded whose cells these are; they may come from a transplant donor.

As concerns this clone: This DNA's translation differs at residue 2 from TCRdb's protein, which comes from a much larger clone; a read error is likely, and the protein shown is translated from the DNA. The chain uses TRGV5 and TRGJ1 or TRGJ2. Germline V gives CDR1 VINAFY, CDR2 YDVSNSKD. The CDR3 loop spans 12 amino acids. This CDR3 is CTTWDRYYKKLF. The CDR3 nucleotides are TGTACCACCTGGGACAGGTATTATAAGAAACTCTTT.

A note on this clone: One base separates it from a far larger clone, so it is likely a read error. The CDR3 DNA reads TGTACCTTGTGGGAGGAGGAACAAGAGTTGGGCAAAAAAATCAAGGTATTT. It codes for CTLWEEEQELGKKIKVF. The rearrangement links TRGV9 to TRGJP. The CDR3 has 17 amino acids. Germline V lookup: CDR1 GITISATS, CDR2 ISYDGTV (reference sequence).

Only a few counts were recorded for this clone. With a much larger clone just one base away, this may be a read error. Other nucleotide sequences in the sample specify the same CDR3. J is TRGJP and V is TRGV9. Germline assignment: CDR1 GITISATS and CDR2 ISYDGTV (reference sequence). The CDR3 consists of 19 residues. The CDR3 is CALWEVRGDKELGKKNKVF. The CDR3 region has the DNA TGTGCCTTGTGGGAGGTGCGGGGTGATAAAGAGTTGGGCAAAAAAAACAAGGTATTT.

This clone has just a few counts. The chain recombines TRGV9 with TRGJP. This CDR3 region has 14 residues. From germline, CDR1 is GITISATS and CDR2 ISYDGTV (reference sequence). With V trimmed by 6 bases and J by 9 bases, 5 bases remained unmatched. This CDR3 reads CALWTGLGKKIKVF. In DNA form, the CDR3 reads TGTGCCTTGTGGACCGGGTTGGGCAAAAAAATCAAGGTATTT.

As DNA, the CDR3 is TGTGCCTTGTGGGAGTCGCAAGAGTTGGGCAAAAAAATCAAGGTATTT. It translates to CALWESQELGKKIKVF. The chain recombines TRGV9 with TRGJP. The CDR3 consists of 16 residues. Germline-derived CDR1 and CDR2 are GITISATS and ISYDGTV (reference sequence). J gave up 3 bases and V 3 bases, and 2 bases lay outside the gene matches.

Worth noting for this clone: A read error is possible here, since a much larger clone lies one base away. The chain combines TRGV9 with TRGJP. This CDR3 spans 17 amino acids. Germline V gene data show CDR1 as GITISATS and CDR2 as ISYDGTV (reference sequence). CDR3 DNA sequence: TGTGCCTTGTGGGAGACCCAGGGGGAGTTGTGCAAAAAAATCAAGGTATTT. Its translation is CALWETQGELCKKIKVF.

As to this clone: One base separates it from a far larger clone, so it is likely a read error. The same CDR3 also results from other DNA sequences found in this sample. In DNA form, the CDR3 reads TGCGCCTTGTGGGACGCCCGTGGGGCTTATAAGAAACTCTTT. This gives the protein CALWDARGAYKKLF. The rearrangement uses TRGV9 and TRGJ1 or TRGJ2. From germline, CDR1 is GITISATS and CDR2 ISYDGTV (reference sequence). CDR3 length: 14 residues.

In this sample, this clone turned up a few times. TCRdb records a much larger clone's protein for this DNA, with a difference at residue 5 that likely arises from a read error; the protein given is the translation of the DNA. The chain couples TRGV9 to TRGJP. This CDR3 is built from 16 residues. With 3 bases clipped from V and 4 bases from J, the junction kept 3 bases outside the gene matches. Germline CDR1 is GITISATS and CDR2 is ISYDGTV (reference sequence). The CDR3 loop reads CALWENQELGKKIKVF. The CDR3, as DNA: TGTGCCTTGTGGGAGAACCAAGAGTTGGGCAAAAAAATCAAGGTATTT.

About this clone itself: This is likely an artifact of a read error, given a far larger clone one base away. V is TRGV9 and J is TRGJP. The CDR3 covers 19 residues. After removal of 0 bases from V and 7 bases from J, the junction contained 12 bases not matched to a gene. Germline loops: CDR1 GITISATS, CDR2 ISYDGTV (reference sequence). The CDR3 DNA reads as TGTGCCTTGTGGGAGGTGCGGGGTGATAACGAGTTGGGCAAAAAAATCAAGGTATTT. Its translation is CALWEVRGDNELGKKIKVF.

Comment on this clone: The protein TCRdb gives is from a much larger clone and does not agree with this DNA's translation at residue 14, likely a read error; the protein shown here comes from the DNA. This rearrangement joins TRGV9 to TRGJP. The germline V gene has CDR1 GITISATS and CDR2 ISYDGTV (reference sequence). The CDR3 is made up of 16 amino acids. The CDR3 region is CALWEVQVLGKKIEVF. The CDR3 nucleotides are TGTGCCTTGTGGGAGGTGCAGGTGTTGGGCAAAAAAATCGAGGTATTT.

This clone appeared a few times. The V and J genes are TRGV5 and TRGJ1 or TRGJ2. Germline V gene data show CDR1 as VINAFY and CDR2 as YDVSNSKD. The CDR3 spans 15 residues. V was clipped by 1 base and J by 0 bases; unmatched bases: 6. The CDR3 region has the DNA TGTGCCACCTGGGACAGCCCACCGAATTATTATAAGAAACTCTTT. Translation: CATWDSPPNYYKKLF.

The sample holds a few counts of this clone. TCRdb has a much larger clone's protein, which differs at residue 8 from the translation of this DNA, likely because of a read error; what is shown is the protein translated from the DNA. The V call is TRGV9, the J call TRGJP. The CDR3 has 16 amino acids. Germline V gene sequence: CDR1 GITISATS, CDR2 ISYDGTV (reference sequence). CDR3 coding DNA: TGTGCCTTGTGGGGGAACCAAGGGTTGGGCAAAAAAATCAAGGTATTT. It translates to CALWGNQGLGKKIKVF.

On this clone itself: One base separates it from a far larger clone, so it is likely a read error. The same CDR3 can be traced to other DNA sequences in this sample. CDR3 DNA: TGTGCCCTGTGGGGGAACCAAGAGTTGGGCAAAAAAATCAAGGTATTT. Translated, it gives CALWGNQELGKKIKVF. The chain employs TRGV9 and TRGJP. This CDR3 is 16 amino acids long. CDR1 and CDR2 (germline): GITISATS, ISYDGTV (reference sequence).

In the case of this clone: This likely came from a read error, as a far larger clone is one base away. Other DNA sequences from this sample encode an identical CDR3 as well. This chain links TRGV9 with TRGJP. Per the germline V gene, CDR1 is GITISATS and CDR2 is ISYDGTV (reference sequence). This CDR3 has 16 amino acids. Written as DNA, the CDR3 is TGTGCCTTATGGGGGAACCAAGAGTTGGGCAAAAAAATCAAGGTATTT. Amino acid sequence: CALWGNQELGKKIKVF.

Note on this clone: A far larger clone is only one base removed, so a read error is likely. Other nucleotide sequences in the sample specify the same CDR3. The chain uses TRGV9 and TRGJ1 or TRGJ2. This CDR3 region has 14 residues. The germline V gene encodes CDR1 GITISATS and CDR2 ISYDGTV (reference sequence). V lost 4 bases and J lost 7; bases outside the gene matches: 13. The CDR3, as DNA: TGTGCCTTGTGGGACGCCCGTGGGGCCTATAAGAAACTCTTT. Amino acids: CALWDARGAYKKLF.

The genes are TRGV4 and TRGJ1 or TRGJ2. The CDR3 runs 15 residues. From germline, CDR1 is EGSTGY and CDR2 YDSYTSSV. The junction had 8 bases not matched to a gene; V was cut back by 0 bases and J by 3 bases. This CDR3 reads CATWDGRTGYYKKLF. The CDR3 DNA is TGTGCCACCTGGGATGGGCGGACGGGTTATTATAAGAAACTCTTT.

Within the sample, this clone is large. The sample has other DNA sequences that encode this CDR3 too. The V gene is TRGV9, the J gene TRGJP. With V trimmed by 0 bases and J by 5 bases, 10 bases remained unmatched. The germline gives CDR1 GITISATS, CDR2 ISYDGTV (reference sequence). The CDR3 consists of 19 residues. The CDR3 DNA is TGTGCCTTGTGGGAGGTGCGGGGTGATAAAGAGTTGGGCAAAAAAATCAAGGTATTT. Its translation is CALWEVRGDKELGKKIKVF.

This clone has just a few counts. At the DNA level, this CDR3 is encoded by other sequences in the same sample as well. V and J are TRGV9 and TRGJP. Trimming cost V 0 bases and J 4 bases; bases outside gene matches: 3. This CDR3 region has 17 residues. Germline values: CDR1 GITISATS, CDR2 ISYDGTV (reference sequence). This CDR3 is CALWEVPQELGKKIKVF. The CDR3 DNA reads TGTGCCTTGTGGGAGGTGCCCCAAGAGTTGGGCAAAAAAATCAAGGTATTT.

This clone is judged hyperexpanded (1% or more). This same CDR3 is encoded by further DNA sequences in the sample. The CDR3 region has the DNA TGTGCCTTGTGGGAGCGACTCCGTTATTATAAGAAACTCTTT. Protein sequence: CALWERLRYYKKLF. V and J are TRGV9 and TRGJ1 or TRGJ2. CDR1 and CDR2 (germline): GITISATS, ISYDGTV (reference sequence). The CDR3 runs 14 residues. J gave up 3 bases and V 3 bases, and 8 bases lay outside the gene matches.

About this clone: A read error may be the cause here, since a much bigger clone is one base away. The genes are TRGV9 and TRGJP. The CDR3 has 17 amino acids. Germline CDR1 and CDR2: GITISATS and ISYDGTV (reference sequence). The chain's CDR3 is CALWEAPQELGKKNKVF. CDR3 nucleotide sequence: TGTGCCTTGTGGGAGGCACCGCAAGAGTTGGGCAAAAAAAACAAGGTATTT.

As regards this clone: TCRdb pairs this DNA with a much larger clone's protein that differs at residue 13, likely a read error; the protein shown was translated from the DNA. The gene calls are TRGV9 and TRGJP. There are 16 residues in the CDR3. Looked up from germline, CDR1 is GITISATS and CDR2 is ISYDGTV (reference sequence). The CDR3 DNA follows: TGTGCCTTGTGGGAGGTGCAAGAGTTGGGCAAAAAAACCAAGGTATTT. Amino acid sequence: CALWEVQELGKKTKVF.

The chain has TRGV9 and TRGJP. The length of the CDR3 is 20 residues. V trimming: 0 bases; J trimming: 7 bases; junction bases outside the gene matches: 15. The V gene's germline CDR1 is GITISATS and CDR2 ISYDGTV (reference sequence). CDR3 protein: CALWEVQEYLGELGKKIKVF. The CDR3 DNA sequence: TGTGCCTTGTGGGAGGTGCAAGAATACTTGGGGGAGTTGGGCAAAAAAATCAAGGTATTT.

Remarks on this clone: A far larger clone is one base from this, pointing to a likely read error. The same CDR3 is also encoded by other DNA sequences in this sample. This chain uses TRGV9 with TRGJP. The CDR3 runs to 16 residues. The germline V gene encodes CDR1 GITISATS and CDR2 ISYDGTV (reference sequence). The CDR3 protein is CALWGNQELGKKIKVF. The DNA for the CDR3 is TGTGCCTTGTGGGGGAACCAAGAGTTGGGAAAAAAAATCAAGGTATTT.